Shown below are 17 T cell receptor beta chains from a single sample sequenced in a study of T cell responses to AZD1222 COVID-19 vaccine. TCRdb's table, derived via immunoSEQ multiplex PCR, lists solely in-frame clones and lacks some. This table has about 140,000 clones, more than 85% appearing once. The specimen was peripheral blood, collected on day 0 of AZD1222 vaccination. Receptors were obtained from an adult in good health.

As regards this clone: Germline and junction disagree at one end, which may indicate a read error. The chain carries TRBV5-6 and TRBJ2-7; D is unresolved. The germline CDR1 and CDR2 sequences are SGHDT and YYEEEE. The CDR3 has 12 residues. In nucleotides, the CDR3 is TGTGCCAGCTCCTTTGGCGAGCAATTTTCCTCATTC. Amino acids: CASSFGEQFSSF.

V is TRBV7-8 and J is TRBJ1-5; D gene uncertain. V was clipped by 0 bases and J by 3 bases, with 6 bases between them. Per the germline V gene, CDR1 is SGHVS and CDR2 is FQNEAQ. The CDR3 has 14 amino acids. The CDR3, as DNA: TGTGCCAGCAGCTTAGCCCAGGTCAATCAGCCCCAGCATTTT. As protein: CASSLAQVNQPQHF.

This clone was seen only once. The chain couples TRBV12-5 to TRBJ2-1; no clear D gene. This CDR3 has 15 amino acids. Between the trimmed V and J ends, which lost 0 bases and 3 bases, there was a span of 9 bases. Germline CDR1 LGHNT, CDR2 FRNRAP. This chain's CDR3 is CASGLVLGGYNEQFF. The DNA of the CDR3 is TGTGCTAGTGGTTTGGTACTTGGTGGCTACAATGAGCAGTTCTTC.

This chain uses TRBV19 with TRBJ2-2; no firm D call. This CDR3 comprises 12 residues. Germline CDR1 is LNHDA and CDR2 is SQIVND (reference sequence). V was clipped by 8 bases and J by 7 bases, with 11 bases between them. The CDR3, as DNA: TGTGCCAGTTTGGGCTCACGCGGGGAGCTGTTTTTT. Residues: CASLGSRGELFF.

This chain uses TRBV28 with TRBJ1-2; D is unclear. Germline CDR1 reads MDHEN; CDR2 reads SYDVKM. With 5 bases removed from V and 7 bases from J, the gap between germline ends came to 8 bases. There are 11 residues in the CDR3. CDR3: CASSLRVGYTF. The CDR3, as DNA: TGTGCCAGCAGTCTAAGAGTTGGCTACACCTTC.

The V call is TRBV29-1, the J call TRBJ1-4, with TRBD1 as a possible D gene (6 bases). CDR1 SQVTM and CDR2 ANQGSEA come from the germline V gene. This CDR3 region has 13 residues. Trimming left V 4 bases short and J 4 bases short, with 10 bases between. DNA of the CDR3: TGCAGCGTTGGGACAGCTCATAATGAAAAACTGTTTTTT. Residues: CSVGTAHNEKLFF.

This clone was detected a few times. J is TRBJ1-3 and V is TRBV5-1; D is ambiguous. CDR1 and CDR2 from the germline V gene are SGHRS and YFSETQ. V was shortened by 0 bases and J by 0 bases, with 7 bases between the two germline ends. This CDR3 is 15 amino acids long. The CDR3 region has the DNA TGCGCCAGCAGCTTGGTGACACCCTCTGGAAACACCATATATTTT. This translates into CASSLVTPSGNTIYF.

The gene calls are TRBV7-2 and TRBJ2-3; 13 bases agree with TRBD2. The V and J ends lost 4 bases and 1 base, in that order; junction bases with no gene match: 11. Per the germline V gene, CDR1 is SGHTA and CDR2 is FQGNSA. This CDR3 contains 19 residues. CDR3: CASSSGLAGVGGGTDTQYF. CDR3 nucleotides: TGTGCCAGCAGCTCAGGACTAGCGGGGGTAGGAGGAGGCACAGATACGCAGTATTTT.

The chain couples TRBV7-8 to TRBJ2-4; 7 positions match TRBD2. The CDR3 sequence is 15 residues long. V shed 5 bases and J 9 bases; nucleotides not matched to a gene: 13. Germline V gene lookup returns CDR1 SGHVS and CDR2 FQNEAQ. The CDR3 loop is CASSLPGLDSGIQYF. DNA of the CDR3: TGTGCCAGCAGCCTCCCAGGACTAGATAGTGGCATTCAGTACTTC.

The rearrangement joins TRBV7-2 to TRBJ1-4; tentatively, D is TRBD1 (5 bases). V lost 5 bases and J lost 0, with 13 bases in between. Germline CDR1 and CDR2: SGHTA and FQGNSA. The CDR3 extends over 16 amino acids. CDR3 nucleotides: TGTGCCAGCAGCCCAATATTGGGGGCAACTAATGAAAAACTGTTTTTT. It specifies CASSPILGATNEKLFF. Full variable domain (outside the CDR3, taken from reference TRBV7-2 and TRBJ1-4): GAGVSQSPSNKVTEKGKDVELRCDPISGHTALYWYRQSLGQGLEFLIYFQGNSAPDKSGLPSDRFSAERTGGSVSTLTIQRTQQEDSAVYLCASSPILGATNEKLFFGSGTQLSVL.

The chain combines TRBV18 with TRBJ2-1; weak D call: TRBD2 (5 bases). Per germline, CDR1 KGHSH and CDR2 LQKENI. The CDR3 runs 11 residues. V was cut by 4 bases and J by 8 bases, with 6 bases left in between. The chain's CDR3 is CASSLGDEQFF. Here the CDR3 DNA reads TGTGCCAGCTCACTCGGGGATGAGCAGTTCTTC.

The sample holds one count of this clone. This chain links TRBV11-2 with TRBJ1-1, with a weak D call TRBD1 (6 bases). Germline values: CDR1 SGHAT, CDR2 FQNNGV. This CDR3 comprises 15 residues. V lost 0 bases to trimming and J lost 3 bases, with 11 bases between them. This CDR3 is CASSLDLQGYTEAFF. In DNA form, the CDR3 reads TGTGCCAGCAGCTTAGATCTACAGGGCTACACTGAAGCTTTCTTT.

The chain is built from TRBV5-1 and TRBJ2-3; D is unresolved. Trimming took 1 base from V and 1 from J, leaving 7 bases between them. This CDR3 contains 14 residues. Germline CDR1 is SGHRS and CDR2 is YFSETQ. CDR3 sequence: CASSLQPGTDTQYF. In nucleotides, the CDR3 is TGCGCCAGCAGCTTGCAGCCGGGCACAGATACGCAGTATTTT. Full variable domain (outside the CDR3, taken from reference TRBV5-1 and TRBJ2-3): KAGVTQTPRYLIKTRGQQVTLSCSPISGHRSVSWYQQTPGQGLQFLFEYFSETQRNKGNFPGRFSGRQFSNSRSEMNVSTLELGDSALYLCASSLQPGTDTQYFGPGTRLTVL.

This clone was seen a single time. The chain employs TRBV6-5 and TRBJ1-1, with 7 bases aligning to TRBD1. There are 14 residues in the CDR3. Trimming cost V 6 bases and J 6 bases; bases outside gene matches: 10. Germline V gene lookup returns CDR1 MNHEY and CDR2 SVGAGI. The CDR3 here is CASRHTGARAEAFF. In DNA form, the CDR3 reads TGTGCCAGCAGGCATACAGGGGCCCGTGCTGAAGCTTTCTTT.

The genes are TRBV5-4 and TRBJ2-2; D remains ambiguous. From germline, CDR1 is SGHNT and CDR2 YYREEE (reference sequence). V lost 2 bases to trimming and J lost 4 bases, with 15 bases between them. This CDR3 has 16 amino acids. The CDR3 DNA is TGTGCCAGCAGCTTTTCTCCACTTGTGTCCACCGGGGAGCTGTTTTTT. Translation: CASSFSPLVSTGELFF.

There are a few counts of this clone. The chain uses TRBV4-1 and TRBJ1-4; D is undetermined. Trimming shortened V by 3 bases and J by 5 bases, and 10 bases separated the two germline ends. The CDR3 runs 14 residues. Germline V gene lookup returns CDR1 MGHRA and CDR2 YSYEKL. As DNA, the CDR3 is TGCGCCAGCAGCCACCCAATTATAAATGAAAAACTGTTTTTT. Translated, it gives CASSHPIINEKLFF.

The rearrangement links TRBV6-5 to TRBJ2-7, with D uncertain. The germline gives CDR1 MNHEY, CDR2 SVGAGI. This CDR3 spans 15 amino acids. V was pared by 6 bases and J by 6 bases, with 21 bases between. The CDR3 reads CASREWGTGVGEQYF. The CDR3 DNA follows: TGTGCCAGCAGAGAGTGGGGAACGGGTGTGGGCGAGCAGTACTTC.